Sequencing of this T cell receptor (beta chain) was carried out in a study of regulatory T cells in long-lasting Graves disease. This clonotype was observed many times. This CDR3 has 14 amino acids. Deletions cut 7 bases from V and 10 bases from J, with 20 bases between. Germline CDR1 MNHNS, CDR2 SASEGT. Documented time point: newly diagnosed GD, antithyroid drugs for less than 3 months. PBMC-derived RNA was used for the TCR library. The authors built TCR beta libraries using iRepertoire HTBI primers and Arm-PCR of CDR3 regions. TCRdb reprocessed the multiplex PCR reads with MiXCR, giving one entry per CDR3 protein. There are 440,000 or so distinct CDR3 sequences in the sample; about 15% occur only once, and over 8.5% lies in the top ten. A further study also used this sample, focusing on T cells in Graves' hyperthyroidism and ophthalmopathy.

The gene calls are TRBV6-1 and TRBJ2-1; D is uncertain. The sequencing here drew on peripheral blood mononuclear cells (PBMCs), taken at new diagnosis, from a patient treated with antithyroid drugs. This receptor was identified in a woman aged 25 to 39 with Graves disease. CDR3: CASIDPTPRREQFF. The DNA for the CDR3 is TGTGCCAGCATCGATCCGACCCCTCGAAGGGAGCAGTTCTTC.